These T cell receptor beta chains were read from a single sample in a study of blood T cells in healthy people across ages. TCRdb reanalysed the 5' RACE reads using MiXCR and keeps one entry per CDR3 protein. The sample carries under 2 million distinct CDR3 sequences, about 31% recorded once. Material: blood. The receptor source for this set is a woman between 25 and 40 years old in good health. The CDR3 runs from the conserved cysteine through the conserved F or W. Fields, in order: clone size, V gene, D gene, J gene, CDR3 protein, CDR3 DNA. D genes are given only for firm matches. Not all rows give a size; the values are once, few, many and, for expanded clones, a class.

-,TRBV18,TRBD2,TRBJ2-7,CASSFEGGPSYEQYF,TGTGCCAGTTCTTTTGAGGGAGGGCCGTCCTACGAGCAGTACTTC
many,TRBV29-1,-,TRBJ2-3,CSVVRTDTQYF,TGCAGCGTTGTTCGCACAGATACGCAGTATTTT
-,TRBV27,TRBD2,TRBJ2-7,CASRGPGPQGGYEQYF,TGTGCCAGCAGGGGACCTGGGCCCCAGGGAGGGTACGAGCAGTACTTC
few,TRBV25-1,-,TRBJ1-2,CASSGWSANYGYTF,TGTGCCAGCAGTGGGTGGTCAGCTAACTATGGCTACACCTTC
few,TRBV15,-,TRBJ2-1,CATSREGLAQFF,TGTGCCACCAGCAGAGAAGGGCTAGCCCAGTTCTTC
-,TRBV25-1,TRBD1,TRBJ1-2,CASQGGTNYGYTF,TGTGCCAGCCAGGGGGGAACTAACTATGGCTACACCTTC
many,TRBV2,-,TRBJ1-2,CASSEVSYGYTF,TGTGCCAGCAGTGAGGTCAGCTATGGCTACACCTTC
-,TRBV4-2,-,TRBJ1-1,CASSHATVNTEAFF,TGTGCCAGCAGCCACGCTACAGTAAACACTGAAGCTTTCTTT
-,TRBV29-1,-,TRBJ1-1,CGVEGGDRPMNTEAFF,TGCGGCGTTGAAGGAGGGGACCGCCCAATGAACACTGAAGCTTTCTTT
-,TRBV20-1,-,TRBJ2-1,CSASRASGYLHEQFF,TGCAGTGCTAGTCGGGCTTCGGGATACCTCCATGAGCAGTTCTTC
-,TRBV29-1,TRBD1,TRBJ2-5,CSVETGGETQYF,TGCAGCGTGGAAACAGGGGGAGAGACCCAGTACTTC
many,TRBV28,-,TRBJ1-6,CASRDSSNSPLHF,TGTGCCAGCAGGGACTCCAGTAATTCACCCCTCCACTTT
-,TRBV6-1,TRBD1,TRBJ2-6,CASSETGASSGANVLTF,TGTGCCAGCAGTGAGACAGGGGCCTCCTCTGGGGCCAACGTCCTGACTTTC
-,TRBV19,-,TRBJ2-5,CASSTTSAQETQYF,TGTGCCAGTAGTACTACAAGCGCCCAAGAGACCCAGTACTTC
-,TRBV7-2,TRBD1,TRBJ1-2,CASSSQQGAYYGYTF,TGTGCCAGCAGCTCACAACAGGGGGCTTACTATGGCTACACCTTC
-,TRBV6-2/TRBV6-3,-,TRBJ2-7,CASSPRDIFSYEQYF,TGTGCCAGCAGCCCCCGGGACATCTTCTCCTACGAGCAGTACTTC
-,TRBV20-1,-,TRBJ1-1,CSAPPQGNTEAFF,TGCAGTGCTCCCCCCCAAGGGAACACTGAAGCTTTCTTT
-,TRBV30,TRBD1,TRBJ1-2,CAWSDGQGLVYGYTF,TGTGCCTGGAGTGACGGACAGGGGTTGGTCTATGGCTACACCTTC
-,TRBV7-3,-,TRBJ2-3,CASSLGSTGGADTQYF,TGTGCCAGCAGCTTAGGGTCAACGGGGGGCGCAGATACGCAGTATTTT
few,TRBV29-1,-,TRBJ1-2,CSVEVEVGNYGYTF,TGCAGCGTTGAAGTCGAGGTGGGGAACTATGGCTACACCTTC
once,TRBV3-1,TRBD2,TRBJ2-5,CASSHLTSGRDVETQYF,TGTGCCAGCAGCCATTTGACTAGCGGGAGAGATGTGGAGACCCAGTACTTC
-,TRBV11-2,-,TRBJ2-1,CASSLLGVSDEQFF,TGTGCCAGCAGCTTACTGGGCGTATCGGATGAGCAGTTCTTC
-,TRBV7-7,TRBD1,TRBJ2-7,CASSRGQADEQYF,TGTGCCAGCAGCCGAGGACAGGCGGACGAGCAGTACTTC
-,TRBV12-3/TRBV12-4,-,TRBJ1-5,CASSPLGADQPQHF,TGTGCCAGCAGTCCCCTTGGGGCCGATCAGCCCCAGCATTTT
-,TRBV20-1,-,TRBJ1-4,CSAAVGGFGEKLFF,TGCAGTGCCGCGGTGGGGGGGTTCGGTGAAAAACTGTTTTTT
-,TRBV3-1,TRBD1,TRBJ2-5,CASSHDRDEETQYF,TGTGCCAGCAGCCACGACAGGGATGAAGAGACCCAGTACTTC
many,TRBV2,-,TRBJ2-7,CASSASSPSYEQYF,TGTGCCAGCAGTGCTAGCTCCCCCTCCTACGAGCAGTACTTC
many,TRBV6-5,-,TRBJ2-1,CASRRNNEQFF,TGTGCCAGTAGAAGAAACAATGAGCAGTTCTTC
few,TRBV6-1,TRBD2,TRBJ2-5,CASTWSGSRETQYF,TGTGCCAGCACGTGGAGCGGGAGTAGGGAGACCCAGTACTTC
few,TRBV28,-,TRBJ2-1,CASTHLTGVVNEQFF,TGTGCCAGCACCCATTTGACGGGAGTGGTCAATGAGCAGTTCTTC
many,TRBV20-1,-,TRBJ2-3,CSASGAADTQYF,TGCAGTGCTAGCGGGGCGGCAGATACGCAGTATTTT
-,TRBV11-2,-,TRBJ1-1,CASSLGGGVRTEAFF,TGTGCCAGCAGCTTAGGTGGAGGGGTGCGAACTGAAGCTTTCTTT
few,TRBV2,-,TRBJ1-5,CASTDIYSNQPQHF,TGTGCCAGCACGGACATTTATAGCAATCAGCCCCAGCATTTT
once,TRBV6-2/TRBV6-3,-,TRBJ1-2,CASNTDPYGYTF,TGTGCCAGCAATACAGATCCCTATGGCTACACCTTC
few,TRBV20-1,-,TRBJ2-5,CSAVLGGLIEETQYF,TGCAGTGCCGTCCTGGGCGGGTTAATTGAAGAGACCCAGTACTTC
-,TRBV5-1,-,TRBJ2-2,CASSPRGGRNTGELFF,TGCGCCAGCAGCCCGAGGGGGGGCAGGAACACCGGGGAGCTGTTTTTT
-,TRBV5-5,-,TRBJ2-5,CASSLDGRFQETQYF,TGTGCCAGCAGCTTGGACGGGAGATTCCAAGAGACCCAGTACTTC
few,TRBV11-1,-,TRBJ2-1,CASSTYGPSFEQFF,TGTGCCAGCAGCACGTACGGACCTTCCTTTGAGCAGTTCTTC
-,TRBV11-2,-,TRBJ2-7,CASSLGEGLYEQYF,TGTGCCAGCAGCTTAGGAGAGGGCCTCTACGAGCAGTACTTC
-,TRBV3-1,TRBD2,TRBJ2-1,CASSQGSGRQFF,TGTGCCAGCAGCCAGGGGAGCGGGAGACAGTTCTTC
-,TRBV19,-,TRBJ2-5,CASSPWTNQETQYF,TGTGCCAGTAGCCCCTGGACAAATCAAGAGACCCAGTACTTC
once,TRBV5-1,TRBD1,TRBJ1-1,CASSLGGQRVTEAFF,TGCGCCAGCAGCTTAGGGGGACAGCGGGTAACTGAAGCTTTCTTT
-,TRBV2,TRBD2,TRBJ2-1,CASSEGGGGAGNEQFF,TGTGCCAGCAGTGAAGGAGGCGGGGGGGCCGGGAATGAGCAGTTCTTC
-,TRBV28,-,TRBJ2-1,CASPPREGSYNEQFF,TGTGCCAGCCCCCCGAGGGAAGGCTCCTACAATGAGCAGTTCTTC
-,TRBV20-1,TRBD2,TRBJ2-7,CSAREETSGRREQYF,TGCAGTGCTAGAGAGGAGACTAGCGGGAGGAGAGAGCAGTACTTC
-,TRBV12-3/TRBV12-4,-,TRBJ2-4,CAGSFQTRNIQYF,TGTGCCGGCAGTTTCCAGACACGAAACATTCAGTACTTC
few,TRBV5-1,-,TRBJ2-1,CASSPLGWTTTSYNEQFF,TGCGCCAGCAGCCCGCTTGGTTGGACCACCACTTCCTACAATGAGCAGTTCTTC
many,TRBV20-1,-,TRBJ2-7,CSARDPYSGGPGEQYF,TGCAGTGCTAGAGATCCCTATAGTGGGGGGCCGGGGGAGCAGTACTTC
-,TRBV11-2,-,TRBJ2-1,CAGRPFGGAGYNEQFF,TGTGCCGGCAGGCCCTTTGGGGGAGCGGGCTACAATGAGCAGTTCTTC
-,TRBV29-1,-,TRBJ2-1,CSAQVPGYNEQFF,TGCAGCGCCCAGGTCCCGGGCTACAATGAGCAGTTCTTC
-,TRBV11-2,TRBD1,TRBJ2-2,CASSRRDRGTGELFF,TGTGCCAGCAGCCGCCGGGACAGGGGCACCGGGGAGCTGTTTTTT
-,TRBV2,-,TRBJ2-3,CASSESPVPSTGTQYF,TGTGCCAGCAGTGAATCTCCAGTACCTAGCACAGGTACGCAGTATTTT
-,TRBV7-2,-,TRBJ1-1,CASSLNSLATEAFF,TGTGCCAGCAGCTTAAATAGTTTGGCCACTGAAGCTTTCTTT
few,TRBV6-1,TRBD2,TRBJ2-5,CASSVGTSGLRSGETQYF,TGTGCCAGCAGTGTCGGGACTAGCGGTCTCAGAAGCGGGGAGACCCAGTACTTC
few,TRBV10-3,-,TRBJ2-1,CAISGPSLVGEQFF,TGTGCCATCAGTGGCCCCTCTCTGGTCGGTGAGCAGTTCTTC